The present T cell receptor (beta chain) was sequenced within a study of OX40 agonist ivuxolimab in advanced cancers. On the study more broadly: Dose-escalation subjects each had hepatocellular carcinoma, melanoma, renal cell or head and neck cancer. Cohort: approximately 83% men, mean age 60, aged roughly 23 to 79.

The assay was immunoSEQ multiplex PCR, and TCRdb's table has in-frame clones only and misses some. This sample carries 120,000 or so clones, roughly 87% of them seen once, and the ten largest clones take less than 0.35%. CDR3 length equals 15 residues. Trimming took off 2 bases at V and 1 base at J, with 9 bases between the two ends. Germline-derived CDR1 and CDR2 are MDHEN and SYDVKM. Patients had blood sampled at baseline and again on cycle 4 day 1 and cycle 7 day 1. Material: CD4+ or CD8+ T cells sorted from blood, obtained in a trial of the OX40 agonist ivuxolimab. The TCR comes from an adult with an advanced solid tumor such as melanoma, head and neck, liver or kidney cancer. This rearrangement joins TRBV28 to TRBJ2-1; D is ambiguous. The CDR3 here is CASSLAGSSYNEQFF. The CDR3 DNA is TGTGCCAGCAGTTTAGCCGGGTCGTCCTACAATGAGCAGTTCTTC.